This T cell receptor beta chain was documented in a study of blood T cell repertoires in COVID-19. Overall study context: T cells, B-cell-depleted T cells, or PBMCs supplied cDNA or gDNA.

The authors' processing: From reference gene primer amplification, estimates of nucleated cell counts were derived. TCRdb keeps only in-frame clones here, not all; method: immunoSEQ multiplex PCR. For V, J and clone size, that table is used; D and trimming come from the DNA. The sample yields hundreds of thousands of clones, around 89% seen once. This clone was counted a single time. V was trimmed by 0 bases and J by 5 bases, leaving 11 bases between them. Germline loops: CDR1 SGHRS, CDR2 YFSETQ. The CDR3 extends over 14 amino acids. Source material: peripheral blood. The chain combines TRBV5-1 with TRBJ1-1, with a possible D match to TRBD1 (5 bases). This sequence was found in a middle-aged man with acute or convalescent COVID-19. In DNA form, the CDR3 reads TGCGCCAGCAGCTTGGAATCAGGGTTGACTGAAGCTTTCTTT. Translated: CASSLESGLTEAFF.